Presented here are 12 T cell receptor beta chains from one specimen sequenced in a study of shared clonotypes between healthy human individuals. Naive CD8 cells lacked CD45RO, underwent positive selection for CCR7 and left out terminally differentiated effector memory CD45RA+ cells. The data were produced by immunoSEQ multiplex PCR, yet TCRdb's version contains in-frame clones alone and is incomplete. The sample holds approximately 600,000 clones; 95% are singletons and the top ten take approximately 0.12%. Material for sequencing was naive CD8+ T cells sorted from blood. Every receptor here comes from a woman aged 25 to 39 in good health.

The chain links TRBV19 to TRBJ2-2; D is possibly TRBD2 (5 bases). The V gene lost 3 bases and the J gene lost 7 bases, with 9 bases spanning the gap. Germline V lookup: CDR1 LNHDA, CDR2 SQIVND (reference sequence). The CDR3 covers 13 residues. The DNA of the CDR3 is TGTGCCAGTAGTATTCCGGCGGGCGGGGAGCTGTTTTTT. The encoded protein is CASSIPAGGELFF.

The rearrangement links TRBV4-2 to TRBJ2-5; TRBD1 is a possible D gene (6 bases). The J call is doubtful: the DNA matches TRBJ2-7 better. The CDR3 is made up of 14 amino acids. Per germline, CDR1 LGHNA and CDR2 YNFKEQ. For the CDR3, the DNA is TGTGCCAGCAGCCAAGACAGGGGAACCTACGAGCAGTACTTC. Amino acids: CASSQDRGTYEQYF.

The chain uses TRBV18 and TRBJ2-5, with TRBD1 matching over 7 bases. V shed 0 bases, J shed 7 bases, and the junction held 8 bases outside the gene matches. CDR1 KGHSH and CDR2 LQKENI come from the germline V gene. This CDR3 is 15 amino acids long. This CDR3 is CASSPPVGGKGTQYF. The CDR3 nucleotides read TGTGCCAGCTCACCACCGGTAGGGGGCAAGGGGACCCAGTACTTC.

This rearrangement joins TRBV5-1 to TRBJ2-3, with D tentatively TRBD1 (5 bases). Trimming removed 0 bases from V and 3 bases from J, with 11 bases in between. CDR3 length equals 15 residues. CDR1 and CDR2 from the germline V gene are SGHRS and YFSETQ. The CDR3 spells CASSLGQGETDTQYF. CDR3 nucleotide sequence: TGCGCCAGCAGCTTGGGTCAGGGTGAAACAGATACGCAGTATTTT.

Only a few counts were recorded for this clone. DNA for the CDR3: TGTGCCAGCAGTGCCTTGGGGGGGGAAGGAAACACCATATATTTT. Translating gives CASSALGGEGNTIYF. V is TRBV6-4 and J is TRBJ1-3; possibly TRBD1 for D (5 bases). Germline V gives CDR1 MRHNA, CDR2 SNTAGT. Trimming took off 4 bases at V and 4 bases at J, with 14 bases between the two ends. The CDR3 totals 15 residues.

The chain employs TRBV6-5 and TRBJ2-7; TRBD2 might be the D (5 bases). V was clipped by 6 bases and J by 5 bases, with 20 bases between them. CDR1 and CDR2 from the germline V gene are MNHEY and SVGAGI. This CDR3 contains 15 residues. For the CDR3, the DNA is TGTGCCAGCAGACTCTACGCGGGTTATCGCGACGAGCAGTACTTC. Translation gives CASRLYAGYRDEQYF.

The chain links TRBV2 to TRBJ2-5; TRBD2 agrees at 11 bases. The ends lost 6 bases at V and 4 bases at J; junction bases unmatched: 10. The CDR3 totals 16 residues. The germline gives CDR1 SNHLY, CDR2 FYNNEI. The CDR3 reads CASRSKTSGSRETQYF. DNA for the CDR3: TGTGCCAGCAGGTCGAAAACTAGCGGGAGTAGAGAGACCCAGTACTTC.

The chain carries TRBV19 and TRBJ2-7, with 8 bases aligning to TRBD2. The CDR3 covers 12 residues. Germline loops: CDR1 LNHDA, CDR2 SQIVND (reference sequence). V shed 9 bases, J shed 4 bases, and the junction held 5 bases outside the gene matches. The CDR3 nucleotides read TGTGCCAGCGGGGGGGATTCGTACGAGCAGTACTTC. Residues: CASGGDSYEQYF.

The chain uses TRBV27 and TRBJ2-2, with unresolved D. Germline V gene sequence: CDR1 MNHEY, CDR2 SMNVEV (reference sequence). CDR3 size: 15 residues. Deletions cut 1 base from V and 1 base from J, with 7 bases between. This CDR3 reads CASSLYSRNTGELFF. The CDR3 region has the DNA TGTGCCAGCAGTTTATATAGCAGGAACACCGGGGAGCTGTTTTTT.

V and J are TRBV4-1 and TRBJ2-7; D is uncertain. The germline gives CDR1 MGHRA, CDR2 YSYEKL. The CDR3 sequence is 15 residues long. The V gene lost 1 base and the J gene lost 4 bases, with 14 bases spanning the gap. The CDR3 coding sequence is TGCGCCAGCAGCCAAGCAGAGAACCTAAGGTACGAGCAGTACTTC. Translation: CASSQAENLRYEQYF.

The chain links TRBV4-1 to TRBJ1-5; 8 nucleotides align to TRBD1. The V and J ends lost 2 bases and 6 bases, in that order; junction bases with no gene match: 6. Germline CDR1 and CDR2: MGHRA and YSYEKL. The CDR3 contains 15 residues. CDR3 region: CASSQLQGGGQPQHF. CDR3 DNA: TGCGCCAGCAGCCAACTACAGGGGGGTGGTCAGCCCCAGCATTTT.

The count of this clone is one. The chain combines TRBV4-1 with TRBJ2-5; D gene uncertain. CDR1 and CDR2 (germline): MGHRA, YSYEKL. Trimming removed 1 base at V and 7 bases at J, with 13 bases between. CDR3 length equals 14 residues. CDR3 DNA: TGCGCCAGCAGCCAAGTTTTAGAAGCCACGACCCAGTACTTC. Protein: CASSQVLEATTQYF.